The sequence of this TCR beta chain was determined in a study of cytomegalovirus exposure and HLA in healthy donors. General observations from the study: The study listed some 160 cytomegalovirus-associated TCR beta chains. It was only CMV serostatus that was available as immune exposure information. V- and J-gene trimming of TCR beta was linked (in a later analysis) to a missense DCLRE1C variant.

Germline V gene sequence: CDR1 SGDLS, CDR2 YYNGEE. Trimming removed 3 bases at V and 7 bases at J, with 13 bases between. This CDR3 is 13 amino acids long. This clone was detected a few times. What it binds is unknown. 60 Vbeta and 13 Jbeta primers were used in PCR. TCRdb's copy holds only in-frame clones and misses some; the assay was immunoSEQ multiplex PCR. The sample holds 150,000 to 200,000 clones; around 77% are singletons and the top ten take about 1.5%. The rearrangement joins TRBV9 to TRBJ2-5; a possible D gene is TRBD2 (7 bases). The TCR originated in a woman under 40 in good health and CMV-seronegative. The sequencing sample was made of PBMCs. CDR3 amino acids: CASSAVGGGTQYF. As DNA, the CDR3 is TGTGCCAGCAGCGCCGTAGGGGGGGGGACCCAGTACTTC.